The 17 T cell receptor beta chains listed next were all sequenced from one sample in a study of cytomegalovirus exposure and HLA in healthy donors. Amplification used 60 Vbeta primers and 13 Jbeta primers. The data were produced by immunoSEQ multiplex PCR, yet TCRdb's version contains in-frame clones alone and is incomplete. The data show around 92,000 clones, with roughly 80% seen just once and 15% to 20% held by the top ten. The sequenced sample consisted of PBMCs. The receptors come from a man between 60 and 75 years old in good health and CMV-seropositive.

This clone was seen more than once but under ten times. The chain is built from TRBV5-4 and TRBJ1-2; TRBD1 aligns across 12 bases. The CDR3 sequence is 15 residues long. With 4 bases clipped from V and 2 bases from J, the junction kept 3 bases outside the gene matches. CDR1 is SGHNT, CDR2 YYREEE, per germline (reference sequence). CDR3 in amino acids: CASSLGTGGNYGYTF. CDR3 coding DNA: TGTGCCAGCAGCCTCGGGACAGGGGGCAACTATGGCTACACCTTC.

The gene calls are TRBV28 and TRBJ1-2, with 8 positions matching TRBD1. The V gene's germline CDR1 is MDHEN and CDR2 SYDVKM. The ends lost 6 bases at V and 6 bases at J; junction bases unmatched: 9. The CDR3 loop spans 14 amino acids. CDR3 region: CASRAADRVDGYTF. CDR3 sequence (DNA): TGTGCCAGCAGGGCAGCGGACAGGGTTGATGGCTACACCTTC.

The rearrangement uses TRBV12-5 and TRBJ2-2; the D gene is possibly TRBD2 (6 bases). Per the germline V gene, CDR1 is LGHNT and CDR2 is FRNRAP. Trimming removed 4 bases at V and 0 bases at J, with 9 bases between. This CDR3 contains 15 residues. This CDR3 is CASGWRDPNTGELFF. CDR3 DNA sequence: TGTGCTAGTGGTTGGCGGGACCCGAACACCGGGGAGCTGTTTTTT. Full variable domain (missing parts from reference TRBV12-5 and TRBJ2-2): DARVTQTPRHKVTEMGQEVTMRCQPILGHNTVFWYRQTMMQGLELLAYFRNRAPLDDSGMPKDRFSAEMPDATLATLKIQPSEPRDSAVYFCASGWRDPNTGELFFGEGSRLTVL.

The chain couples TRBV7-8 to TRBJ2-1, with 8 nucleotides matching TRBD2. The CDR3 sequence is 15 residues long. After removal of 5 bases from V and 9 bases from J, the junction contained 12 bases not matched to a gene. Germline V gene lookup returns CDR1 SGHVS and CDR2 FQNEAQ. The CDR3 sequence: CASSPLRGGLGEQFF. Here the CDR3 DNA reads TGTGCCAGCAGCCCATTACGGGGGGGCCTGGGTGAGCAGTTCTTC.

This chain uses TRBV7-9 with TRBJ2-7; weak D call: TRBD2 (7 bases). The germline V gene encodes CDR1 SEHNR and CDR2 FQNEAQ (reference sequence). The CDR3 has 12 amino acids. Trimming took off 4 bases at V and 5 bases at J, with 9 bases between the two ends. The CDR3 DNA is TGTGCCAGCAGCTGGGGGGGCAACGAGCAGTACTTC. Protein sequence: CASSWGGNEQYF.

CDR3: CASSLTENTEAFF. For the CDR3, the DNA is TGTGCCAGCAGCTTGACAGAGAACACTGAAGCTTTCTTT. The chain uses TRBV7-8 and TRBJ1-1; TRBD1 might be the D (5 bases). Trimming took 3 bases from V and 1 from J, leaving 6 bases between them. From germline, CDR1 is SGHVS and CDR2 FQNEAQ. This CDR3 spans 13 amino acids. Full variable domain (remainder filled in from reference TRBV7-8 and TRBJ1-1): GAGVSQSPRYKVAKRGQDVALRCDPISGHVSLFWYQQALGQGPEFLTYFQNEAQLDKSGLPSDRFFAERPEGSVSTLKIQRTQQEDSAVYLCASSLTENTEAFFGQGTRLTVV.

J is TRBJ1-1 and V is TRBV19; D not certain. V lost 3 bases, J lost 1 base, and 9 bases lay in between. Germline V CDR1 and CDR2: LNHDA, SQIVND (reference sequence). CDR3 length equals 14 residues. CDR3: CASSIVSSNTEAFF. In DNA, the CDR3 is TGTGCCAGTAGTATCGTATCGTCGAACACTGAAGCTTTCTTT.

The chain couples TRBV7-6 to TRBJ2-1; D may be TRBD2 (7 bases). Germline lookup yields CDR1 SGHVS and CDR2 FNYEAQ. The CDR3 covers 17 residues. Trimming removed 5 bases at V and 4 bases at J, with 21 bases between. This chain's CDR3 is CASSQPGRGGEYNEQFF. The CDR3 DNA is TGTGCCAGCAGCCAGCCGGGTAGGGGGGGCGAATACAATGAGCAGTTCTTC.

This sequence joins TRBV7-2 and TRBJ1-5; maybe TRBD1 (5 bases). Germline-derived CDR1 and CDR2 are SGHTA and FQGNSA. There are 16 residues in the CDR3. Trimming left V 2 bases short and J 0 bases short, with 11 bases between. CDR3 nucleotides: TGTGCCAGCAGCTTAAGCTCAGGGTATAGCAATCAGCCCCAGCATTTT. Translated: CASSLSSGYSNQPQHF.

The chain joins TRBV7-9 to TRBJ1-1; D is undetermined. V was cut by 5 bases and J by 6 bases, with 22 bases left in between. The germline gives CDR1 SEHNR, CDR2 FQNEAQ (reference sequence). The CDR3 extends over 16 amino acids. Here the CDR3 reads CASSPPSGTRTPEAFF. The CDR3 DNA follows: TGTGCCAGCAGCCCCCCTTCGGGTACCCGAACGCCTGAAGCTTTCTTT.

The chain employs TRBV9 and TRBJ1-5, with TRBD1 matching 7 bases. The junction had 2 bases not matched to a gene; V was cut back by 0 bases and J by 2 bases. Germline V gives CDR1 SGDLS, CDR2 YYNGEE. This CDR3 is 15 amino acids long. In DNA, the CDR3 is TGTGCCAGCAGCGTAGGGCAGGGGGGCAATCAGCCCCAGCATTTT. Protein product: CASSVGQGGNQPQHF.

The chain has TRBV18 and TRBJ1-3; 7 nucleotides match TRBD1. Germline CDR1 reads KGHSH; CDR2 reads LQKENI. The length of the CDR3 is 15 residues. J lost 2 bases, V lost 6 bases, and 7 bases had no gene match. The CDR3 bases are TGTGCCAGCTCGCAGACAGGGCAGGCTGGAAACACCATATATTTT. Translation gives CASSQTGQAGNTIYF.

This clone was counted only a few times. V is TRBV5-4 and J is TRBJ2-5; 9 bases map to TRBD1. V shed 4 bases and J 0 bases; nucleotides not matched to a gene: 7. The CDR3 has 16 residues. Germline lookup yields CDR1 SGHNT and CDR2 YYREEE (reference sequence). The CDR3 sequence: CASSGTGTGYQETQYF. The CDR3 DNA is TGTGCCAGCAGCGGAACCGGGACAGGGTACCAAGAGACCCAGTACTTC.

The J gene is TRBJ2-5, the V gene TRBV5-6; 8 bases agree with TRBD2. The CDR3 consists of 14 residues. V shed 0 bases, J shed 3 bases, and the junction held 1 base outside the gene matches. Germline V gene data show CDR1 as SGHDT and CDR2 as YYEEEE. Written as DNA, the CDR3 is TGTGCCAGCAGCTTGGCGGGGGGGAAAGAGACCCAGTACTTC. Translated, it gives CASSLAGGKETQYF.

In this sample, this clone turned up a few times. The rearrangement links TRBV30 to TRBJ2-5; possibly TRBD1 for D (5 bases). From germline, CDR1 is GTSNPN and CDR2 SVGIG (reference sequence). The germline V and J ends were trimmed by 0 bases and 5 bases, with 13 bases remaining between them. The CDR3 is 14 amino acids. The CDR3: CAWSVSRVRETQYF. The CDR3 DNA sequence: TGTGCCTGGAGTGTTAGCAGGGTGCGGGAGACCCAGTACTTC.

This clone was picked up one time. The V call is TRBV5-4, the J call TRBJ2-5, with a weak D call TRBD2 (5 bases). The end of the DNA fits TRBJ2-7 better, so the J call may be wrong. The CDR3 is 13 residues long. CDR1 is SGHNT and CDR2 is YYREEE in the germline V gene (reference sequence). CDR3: CASSSLAVGEQYF. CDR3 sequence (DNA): TGTGCCAGCAGTTCTCTAGCTGTGGGCGAGCAGTACTTC.

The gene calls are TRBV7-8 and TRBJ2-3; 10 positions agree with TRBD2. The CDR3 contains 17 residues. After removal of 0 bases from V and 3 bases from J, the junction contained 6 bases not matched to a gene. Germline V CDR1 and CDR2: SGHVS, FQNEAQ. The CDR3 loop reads CASSLAGLAGDTDTQYF. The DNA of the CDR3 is TGTGCCAGCAGCTTAGCGGGGCTAGCGGGGGATACAGATACGCAGTATTTT.